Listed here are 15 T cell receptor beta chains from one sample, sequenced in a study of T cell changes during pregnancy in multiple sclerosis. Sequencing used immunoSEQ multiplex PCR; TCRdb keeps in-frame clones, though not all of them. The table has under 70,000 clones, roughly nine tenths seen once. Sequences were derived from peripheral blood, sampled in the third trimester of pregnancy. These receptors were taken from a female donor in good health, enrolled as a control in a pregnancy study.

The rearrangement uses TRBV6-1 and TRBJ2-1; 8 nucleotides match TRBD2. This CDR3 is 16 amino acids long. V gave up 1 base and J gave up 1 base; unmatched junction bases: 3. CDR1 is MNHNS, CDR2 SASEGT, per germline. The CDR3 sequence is CASSEVQRGSYNEQFF. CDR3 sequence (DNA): TGTGCCAGCAGTGAAGTCCAGCGGGGGTCCTACAATGAGCAGTTCTTC.

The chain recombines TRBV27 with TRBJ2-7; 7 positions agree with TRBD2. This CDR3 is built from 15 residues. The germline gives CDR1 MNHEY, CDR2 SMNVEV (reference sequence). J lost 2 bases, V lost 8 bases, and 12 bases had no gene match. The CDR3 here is CASSLGGRTPYEQYF. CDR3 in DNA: TGTGCCAGCTCCTTGGGGGGGAGAACCCCCTACGAGCAGTACTTC.

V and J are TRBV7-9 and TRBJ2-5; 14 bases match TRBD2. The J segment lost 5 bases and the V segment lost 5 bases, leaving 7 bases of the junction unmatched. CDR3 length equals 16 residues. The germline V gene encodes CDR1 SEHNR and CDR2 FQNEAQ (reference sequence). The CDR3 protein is CASSPPTSGRAETQYF. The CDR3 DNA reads TGTGCCAGCAGCCCACCGACTAGCGGGAGGGCGGAGACCCAGTACTTC.

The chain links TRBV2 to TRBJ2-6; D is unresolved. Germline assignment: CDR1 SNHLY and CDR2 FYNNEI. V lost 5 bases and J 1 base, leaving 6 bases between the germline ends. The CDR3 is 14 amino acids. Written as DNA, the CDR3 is TGTGCCAGCAGTACGGAGTCTGGGGCCAACGTCCTGACTTTC. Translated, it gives CASSTESGANVLTF.

The CDR3 region is CASSKSGVDRVAYEQYF. The DNA of the CDR3 is TGCGCCAGCAGCAAATCAGGCGTCGACAGGGTAGCCTACGAGCAGTACTTC. This chain uses TRBV5-1 with TRBJ2-7; 7 bases agree with TRBD1. Germline loops: CDR1 SGHRS, CDR2 YFSETQ. V lost 4 bases and J lost 2; bases outside the gene matches: 15. The CDR3 runs 17 residues.

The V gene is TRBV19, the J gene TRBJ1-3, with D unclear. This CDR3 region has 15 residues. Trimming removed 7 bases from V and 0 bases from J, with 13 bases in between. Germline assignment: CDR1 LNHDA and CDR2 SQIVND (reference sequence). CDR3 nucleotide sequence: TGTGCCAGTATGGAGGCCGATTTCTCTGGAAACACCATATATTTT. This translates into CASMEADFSGNTIYF.

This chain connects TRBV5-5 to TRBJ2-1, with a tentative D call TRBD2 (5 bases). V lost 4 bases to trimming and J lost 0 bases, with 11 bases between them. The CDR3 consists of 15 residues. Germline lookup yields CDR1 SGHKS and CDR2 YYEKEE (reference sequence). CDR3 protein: CASSPSGSSYNEQFF. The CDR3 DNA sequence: TGTGCCAGCAGCCCAAGCGGAAGCTCCTACAATGAGCAGTTCTTC.

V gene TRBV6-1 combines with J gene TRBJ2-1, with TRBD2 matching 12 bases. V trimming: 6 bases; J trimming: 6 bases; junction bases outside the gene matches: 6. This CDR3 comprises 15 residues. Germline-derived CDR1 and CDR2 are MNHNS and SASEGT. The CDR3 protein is CASRPSGRASNEQFF. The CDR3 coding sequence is TGTGCCAGCAGACCTAGCGGGAGGGCAAGCAATGAGCAGTTCTTC.

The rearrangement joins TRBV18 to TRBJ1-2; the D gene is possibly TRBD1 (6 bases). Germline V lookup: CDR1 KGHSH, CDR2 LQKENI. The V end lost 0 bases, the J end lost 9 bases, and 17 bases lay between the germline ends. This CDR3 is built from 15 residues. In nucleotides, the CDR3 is TGTGCCAGCTCACCACCGAGGACAGCGAGTGTAAGCTACACCTTC. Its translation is CASSPPRTASVSYTF.

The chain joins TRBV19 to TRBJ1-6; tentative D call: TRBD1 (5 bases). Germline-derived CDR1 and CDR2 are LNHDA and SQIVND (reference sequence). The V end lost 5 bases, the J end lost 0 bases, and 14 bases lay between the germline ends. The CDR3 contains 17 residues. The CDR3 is CASSFGTPSSYNSPLHF. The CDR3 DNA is TGTGCCAGTAGTTTTGGGACTCCTTCCTCCTATAATTCACCCCTCCACTTT.

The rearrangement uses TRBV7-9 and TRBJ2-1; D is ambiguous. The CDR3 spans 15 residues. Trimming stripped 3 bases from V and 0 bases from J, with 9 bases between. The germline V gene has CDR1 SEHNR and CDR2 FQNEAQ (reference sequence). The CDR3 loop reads CASSFRGLSYNEQFF. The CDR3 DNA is TGTGCCAGCAGCTTTAGAGGTCTCTCCTACAATGAGCAGTTCTTC.

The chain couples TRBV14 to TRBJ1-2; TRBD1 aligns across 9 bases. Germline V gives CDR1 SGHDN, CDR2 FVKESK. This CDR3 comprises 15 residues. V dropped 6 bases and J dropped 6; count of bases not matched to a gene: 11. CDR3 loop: CASREKQGATNGYTF. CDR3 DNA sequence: TGTGCCAGCAGGGAGAAACAGGGGGCGACGAATGGCTACACCTTC.

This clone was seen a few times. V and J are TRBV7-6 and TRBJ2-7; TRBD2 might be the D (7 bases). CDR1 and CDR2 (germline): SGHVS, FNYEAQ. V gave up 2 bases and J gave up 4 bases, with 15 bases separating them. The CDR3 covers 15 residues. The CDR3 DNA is TGTGCCAGCAGCTTAAGGGGAGGGGGTTCTTACGAGCAGTACTTC. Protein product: CASSLRGGGSYEQYF.

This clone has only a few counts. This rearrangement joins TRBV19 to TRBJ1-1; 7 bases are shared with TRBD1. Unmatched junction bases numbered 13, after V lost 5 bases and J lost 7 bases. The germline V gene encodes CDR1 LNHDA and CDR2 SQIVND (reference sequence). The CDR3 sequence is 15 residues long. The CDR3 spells CASSPKTGILGEAFF. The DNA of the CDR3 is TGTGCCAGTAGTCCCAAGACAGGGATCTTAGGTGAAGCTTTCTTT.

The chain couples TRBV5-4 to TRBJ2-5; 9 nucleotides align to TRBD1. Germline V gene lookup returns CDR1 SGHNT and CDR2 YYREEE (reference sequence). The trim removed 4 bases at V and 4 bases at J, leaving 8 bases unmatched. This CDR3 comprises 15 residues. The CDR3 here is CASSREQGALETQYF. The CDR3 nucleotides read TGTGCCAGCAGCAGGGAACAGGGGGCCTTAGAGACCCAGTACTTC.